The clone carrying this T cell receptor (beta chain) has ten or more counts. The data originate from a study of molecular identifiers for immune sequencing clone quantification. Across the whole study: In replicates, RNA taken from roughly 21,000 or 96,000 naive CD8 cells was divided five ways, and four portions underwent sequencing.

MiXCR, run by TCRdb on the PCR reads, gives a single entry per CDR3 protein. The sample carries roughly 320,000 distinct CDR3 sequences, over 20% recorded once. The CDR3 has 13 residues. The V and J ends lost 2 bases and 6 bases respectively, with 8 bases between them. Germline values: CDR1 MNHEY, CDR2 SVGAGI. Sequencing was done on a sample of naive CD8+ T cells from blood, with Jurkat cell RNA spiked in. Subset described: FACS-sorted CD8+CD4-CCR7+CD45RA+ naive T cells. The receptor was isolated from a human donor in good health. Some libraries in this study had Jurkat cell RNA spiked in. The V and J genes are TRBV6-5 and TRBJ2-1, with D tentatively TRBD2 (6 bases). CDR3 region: CASSYGGGNEQFF. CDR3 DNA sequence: TGTGCCAGCAGTTACGGGGGAGGCAATGAGCAGTTCTTC.